The 21 T cell receptor beta chains given below trace back to one sample, sequenced in a study of long-term antiretroviral therapy in people with HIV. Researchers report immunoSEQ v3.0 was run at survey level. Measured with immunoSEQ multiplex PCR; TCRdb has only the in-frame clones, and not every one. The sample holds some 16,000 clones; over 75% are singletons and the top ten take about 11%. This specimen consisted of unsorted PBMCs, obtained 0.7 years before starting antiretroviral therapy. The origin of the receptors is a man between 50 and 59 years old with HIV.

V and J are TRBV2 and TRBJ2-5; 7 nucleotides agree with TRBD1. Losses at the gene ends were 2 bases for V and 12 bases for J; bases not matched to a gene: 3. The CDR3 has 11 amino acids. CDR1 and CDR2 (germline): SNHLY, FYNNEI. The CDR3 DNA reads TGTGCCAGCAGTGAACGGGACAGAGAGTACTTC. Encoded protein: CASSERDREYF. Together with reference TRBV2 and TRBJ2-5, the CDR3 gives the full variable domain: EPEVTQTPSHQVTQMGQEVILRCVPISNHLYFYWYRQILGQKVEFLVSFYNNEISEKSEIFDDQFSVERPDGSNFTLKIRSTKLEDSAMYFCASSERDREYFGPGTRLLVL.

This rearrangement joins TRBV10-3 to TRBJ1-4, with 7 bases that match TRBD1. The V and J ends lost 6 bases and 8 bases, in that order; junction bases with no gene match: 6. The CDR3 has 13 residues. Germline loops: CDR1 ENHRY, CDR2 SYGVKD. The DNA for the CDR3 is TGTGCCATCAGCACAGGGGAAGAGGAAAAACTGTTTTTT. Translating gives CAISTGEEEKLFF.

The chain has TRBV5-5 and TRBJ1-5; 7 nucleotides agree with TRBD1. CDR1 SGHKS and CDR2 YYEKEE come from the germline V gene (reference sequence). The CDR3 consists of 15 residues. J gave up 9 bases and V 2 bases, and 11 bases lay outside the gene matches. Written as DNA, the CDR3 is TGTGCCAGCAGCTTCTCCGACGGACAGGTGCGGCCCCAGCATTTT. Its translation is CASSFSDGQVRPQHF. The full variable domain, rest sourced from reference TRBV5-5 and TRBJ1-5, is DAGVTQSPTHLIKTRGQQVTLRCSPISGHKSVSWYQQVLGQGPQFIFQYYEKEERGRGNFPDRFSARQFPNYSSELNVNALLLGDSALYLCASSFSDGQVRPQHFGDGTRLSIL.

The chain recombines TRBV5-4 with TRBJ2-5; TRBD2 is a possible D gene (6 bases). This CDR3 contains 12 residues. The V end was cut by 7 bases, the J end by 2 bases, with 9 bases between. From germline, CDR1 is SGHNT and CDR2 YYREEE (reference sequence). As DNA, the CDR3 is TGTGCCAGCGGGACTCCTCAAGAGACCCAGTACTTC. Translation: CASGTPQETQYF.

The V call is TRBV4-1, the J call TRBJ2-5, with TRBD2 as a possible D gene (6 bases). The germline V gene encodes CDR1 MGHRA and CDR2 YSYEKL. The CDR3 covers 17 residues. With 1 base removed from V and 1 base from J, the gap between germline ends came to 16 bases. Here the CDR3 reads CASSQARGSGPQETQYF. The CDR3 nucleotides read TGCGCCAGCAGCCAAGCCCGCGGAAGCGGGCCCCAAGAGACCCAGTACTTC.

The V and J genes are TRBV19 and TRBJ1-1, with a weak D call TRBD1 (6 bases). From germline, CDR1 is LNHDA and CDR2 SQIVND (reference sequence). The CDR3 runs to 16 residues. The V end lost 2 bases, the J end lost 0 bases, and 13 bases lay between the germline ends. The CDR3 loop reads CASSIFPGQMNTEAFF. The DNA of the CDR3 is TGTGCCAGTAGTATATTCCCGGGACAAATGAACACTGAAGCTTTCTTT.

The V gene is TRBV6-1, the J gene TRBJ1-1; tentative D call: TRBD1 (5 bases). The CDR3 covers 14 residues. Germline V gene sequence: CDR1 MNHNS, CDR2 SASEGT. The ends were cut back, 8 bases at V and 1 base at J, with 14 bases in the middle. The CDR3 DNA reads as TGTGCCAGCTTCTGGAGGGGCCGGAACACTGAAGCTTTCTTT. Protein: CASFWRGRNTEAFF.

The rearrangement joins TRBV6-5 to TRBJ1-2, with unresolved D. This CDR3 comprises 15 residues. Germline CDR1 reads MNHEY; CDR2 reads SVGAGI. V was shortened by 0 bases and J by 4 bases, with 12 bases between the two germline ends. DNA of the CDR3: TGTGCCAGCAGTTACTCACCCACCCTTTCCTATGGCTACACCTTC. As protein: CASSYSPTLSYGYTF.

V gene TRBV7-9 combines with J gene TRBJ2-6; 7 bases match TRBD1. From germline, CDR1 is SEHNR and CDR2 FQNEAQ (reference sequence). The CDR3 length is 18 residues. Unmatched junction bases numbered 6, after V lost 1 base and J lost 0 bases. The CDR3 reads CASSLVAGGNSGANVLTF. The CDR3 bases are TGTGCCAGCAGCTTAGTGGCAGGGGGTAACTCTGGGGCCAACGTCCTGACTTTC.

This clone was seen just once. The genes are TRBV6-5 and TRBJ1-1; TRBD1 might be the D (6 bases). The CDR3 spans 13 residues. The V and J ends lost 10 bases and 3 bases respectively, with 15 bases between them. CDR1 is MNHEY, CDR2 SVGAGI, per germline. The DNA for the CDR3 is TGTGCCACCCAGACAGGTGGGGACACTGAAGCTTTCTTT. Its translation is CATQTGGDTEAFF.

This rearrangement joins TRBV18 to TRBJ2-7, with 9 bases identical to TRBD2. With V trimmed by 1 base and J by 3 bases, 10 bases remained unmatched. Germline lookup yields CDR1 KGHSH and CDR2 LQKENI. The CDR3 contains 17 residues. The CDR3 sequence is CASSPLFTSGGFYEQYF. CDR3 sequence (DNA): TGTGCCAGCTCACCACTTTTTACAAGCGGGGGGTTCTACGAGCAGTACTTC.

The V and J genes are TRBV11-1 and TRBJ1-1; 7 bases match TRBD1. The germline V gene encodes CDR1 SGHAT and CDR2 FQDESV (reference sequence). The CDR3 runs to 15 residues. V was clipped by 5 bases and J by 5 bases; unmatched bases: 11. The CDR3: CASSLRQGLRTEAFF. CDR3 DNA sequence: TGTGCCAGCAGCCTCCGACAGGGTTTGAGAACTGAAGCTTTCTTT.

This chain uses TRBV28 with TRBJ2-4, with D uncertain. The CDR3 runs 20 residues. The germline CDR1 and CDR2 sequences are MDHEN and SYDVKM. Trimming removed 2 bases from V and 0 bases from J, with 23 bases in between. CDR3 sequence: CASSLTIRADPLLAKNIQYF. DNA for the CDR3: TGTGCCAGCAGTTTAACTATCAGAGCCGATCCGTTATTAGCCAAAAACATTCAGTACTTC.

The rearrangement uses TRBV9 and TRBJ2-2; 11 nucleotides align to TRBD2. The germline CDR1 and CDR2 sequences are SGDLS and YYNGEE. The CDR3 is 16 amino acids. With V trimmed by 1 base and J by 5 bases, 4 bases remained unmatched. CDR3 nucleotides: TGTGCCAGCAGCGTACTAGCGGGGGGACCGACCGGGGAGCTGTTTTTT. It specifies CASSVLAGGPTGELFF.

The J gene is TRBJ1-2, the V gene TRBV30; D is possibly TRBD1 (5 bases). Looked up from germline, CDR1 is GTSNPN and CDR2 is SVGIG (reference sequence). This CDR3 contains 13 residues. Deletions cut 5 bases from V and 0 bases from J, with 10 bases between. The CDR3 sequence: CAWLDRPNYGYTF. The CDR3 DNA reads TGTGCCTGGTTAGACAGACCTAACTATGGCTACACCTTC.

V usage is TRBV2 and J usage is TRBJ1-5; tentative D call: TRBD1 (5 bases). The germline CDR1 and CDR2 sequences are SNHLY and FYNNEI. CDR3 length: 15 residues. V dropped 3 bases and J dropped 6 bases, with 15 bases sitting between them. The CDR3 sequence is CASSELSGLGQPQHF. The CDR3 DNA follows: TGTGCCAGCAGTGAGTTATCAGGGCTAGGTCAGCCCCAGCATTTT.

The gene calls are TRBV5-1 and TRBJ1-6, with TRBD1 matching over 9 bases. Germline loops: CDR1 SGHRS, CDR2 YFSETQ. This CDR3 contains 15 residues. The V segment lost 3 bases and the J segment 7 bases; nucleotides outside the gene matches: 5. The CDR3 DNA reads TGCGCCAGCAGCTCGTTGACAGGGGGAAATTCACCCCTCCACTTT. This gives the protein CASSSLTGGNSPLHF.

This chain uses TRBV7-2 with TRBJ1-1, with D uncertain. This CDR3 region has 14 residues. In germline, CDR1 is SGHTA, CDR2 FQGNSA. V gave up 7 bases and J gave up 5 bases, with 17 bases separating them. The CDR3 bases are TGTGCCAGCAAGCGGCGCGGAGCGGCGACTGAAGCTTTCTTT. Amino acids: CASKRRGAATEAFF.

The chain couples TRBV18 to TRBJ2-5; TRBD1 might be the D (5 bases). The CDR3 is 15 residues long. Deletions cut 4 bases from V and 0 bases from J, with 12 bases between. In germline, CDR1 is KGHSH, CDR2 LQKENI. The CDR3 sequence: CASSQRTSHQETQYF. For the CDR3, the DNA is TGTGCCAGCTCACAACGGACAAGCCACCAAGAGACCCAGTACTTC.

The V gene is TRBV4-3, the J gene TRBJ2-2; TRBD1 matches 8 bases. The germline gives CDR1 LGHNA, CDR2 YSLEER. J lost 4 bases, V lost 3 bases, and 1 base had no gene match. CDR3 length: 14 residues. CDR3 in amino acids: CASSHGQGTGELFF. CDR3 DNA: TGCGCCAGCAGCCACGGACAGGGCACCGGGGAGCTGTTTTTT.

The CDR3 DNA reads as TGCAGTGCTAGAGAGAAGAGGGCCCAGTACTTC. Protein product: CSAREKRAQYF. The chain has TRBV20-1 and TRBJ2-5; a possible D gene is TRBD2 (5 bases). CDR1 is DFQATT, CDR2 SNEGSKA, per germline (reference sequence). Trimming took off 0 bases at V and 9 bases at J, with 8 bases between the two ends. CDR3 length: 11 amino acids.